This passage covers 6 T cell receptor beta chains from one sample sequenced in a study of cytomegalovirus exposure and HLA in healthy donors. This table comes from immunoSEQ multiplex PCR, and its TCRdb copy is limited to in-frame clones, with some not included. The sample contains about 130,000 clones, approximately 92% of which appear only once. Sequencing was done on a sample of PBMCs. The source of these receptors is a woman younger than 30 in good health and CMV-seronegative.

The sample holds one count of this clone. V and J are TRBV11-2 and TRBJ1-1; TRBD1 might be the D (5 bases). The germline V gene encodes CDR1 SGHAT and CDR2 FQNNGV. V was shortened by 5 bases and J by 7 bases, with 23 bases between the two germline ends. The CDR3 has 16 residues. Here the CDR3 reads CASSTYLQGGVDEAFF. CDR3 nucleotides: TGTGCCAGCAGCACTTATCTTCAGGGAGGAGTTGATGAAGCTTTCTTT.

This clone was recorded once. V gene TRBV5-4 combines with J gene TRBJ1-1; 7 bases match TRBD1. J was trimmed by 4 bases and V by 3 bases; bases with no gene match: 12. Germline assignment: CDR1 SGHNT and CDR2 YYREEE (reference sequence). The CDR3 runs 16 residues. CDR3 nucleotides: TGTGCCAGCAGCTCGTTATTTACAGGGGTGGTCACTGAAGCTTTCTTT. This gives the protein CASSSLFTGVVTEAFF.

The V and J genes are TRBV2 and TRBJ2-2; 9 positions agree with TRBD1. This CDR3 has 17 residues. Germline lookup yields CDR1 SNHLY and CDR2 FYNNEI. V was clipped by 2 bases and J by 8 bases; unmatched bases: 12. DNA for the CDR3: TGTGCCAGCAGTGAATTTGTGGGACAGGGTGGTACGGGGGAGCTGTTTTTT. This encodes CASSEFVGQGGTGELFF.

The rearrangement uses TRBV28 and TRBJ2-2; TRBD1 might be the D (5 bases). Germline values: CDR1 MDHEN, CDR2 SYDVKM. This CDR3 region has 16 residues. The germline V and J ends were trimmed by 4 bases and 1 base, with 13 bases remaining between them. CDR3 sequence: CASSYLTGLNTGELFF. DNA for the CDR3: TGTGCCAGCAGTTATTTAACAGGATTGAACACCGGGGAGCTGTTTTTT.

This sequence joins TRBV7-9 and TRBJ2-1; D gene ambiguous. V lost 5 bases and J 10 bases, leaving 15 bases between the germline ends. CDR3 length equals 13 residues. The germline V gene has CDR1 SEHNR and CDR2 FQNEAQ (reference sequence). CDR3 sequence reads: CASSPRLSGEQFF. The DNA for the CDR3 is TGTGCCAGCAGCCCCAGACTCTCCGGGGAGCAGTTCTTC.

The chain couples TRBV9 to TRBJ2-1; 9 positions agree with TRBD2. The CDR3 totals 14 residues. Trimming took 0 bases from V and 8 from J; bases not matched to a gene: 3. Germline values: CDR1 SGDLS, CDR2 YYNGEE. CDR3 DNA: TGTGCCAGCAGCGTAGTTAGCGGGGGACATGAGCAGTTCTTC. Its translation is CASSVVSGGHEQFF.